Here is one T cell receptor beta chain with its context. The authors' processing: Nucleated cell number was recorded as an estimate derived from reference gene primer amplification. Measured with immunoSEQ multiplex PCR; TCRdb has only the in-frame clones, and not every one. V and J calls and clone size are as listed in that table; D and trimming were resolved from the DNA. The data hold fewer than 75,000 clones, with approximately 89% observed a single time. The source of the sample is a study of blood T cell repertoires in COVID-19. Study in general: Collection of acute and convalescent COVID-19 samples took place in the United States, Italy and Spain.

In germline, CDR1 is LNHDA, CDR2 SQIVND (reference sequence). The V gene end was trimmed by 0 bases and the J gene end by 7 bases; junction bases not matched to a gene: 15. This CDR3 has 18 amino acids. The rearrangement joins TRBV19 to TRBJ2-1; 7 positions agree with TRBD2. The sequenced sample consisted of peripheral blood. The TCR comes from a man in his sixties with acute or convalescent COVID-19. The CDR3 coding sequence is TGTGCCAGTAGTATAGACGGCAAGGGCGGGGGTATCAAGAATGAGCAGTTCTTC. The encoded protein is CASSIDGKGGGIKNEQFF.